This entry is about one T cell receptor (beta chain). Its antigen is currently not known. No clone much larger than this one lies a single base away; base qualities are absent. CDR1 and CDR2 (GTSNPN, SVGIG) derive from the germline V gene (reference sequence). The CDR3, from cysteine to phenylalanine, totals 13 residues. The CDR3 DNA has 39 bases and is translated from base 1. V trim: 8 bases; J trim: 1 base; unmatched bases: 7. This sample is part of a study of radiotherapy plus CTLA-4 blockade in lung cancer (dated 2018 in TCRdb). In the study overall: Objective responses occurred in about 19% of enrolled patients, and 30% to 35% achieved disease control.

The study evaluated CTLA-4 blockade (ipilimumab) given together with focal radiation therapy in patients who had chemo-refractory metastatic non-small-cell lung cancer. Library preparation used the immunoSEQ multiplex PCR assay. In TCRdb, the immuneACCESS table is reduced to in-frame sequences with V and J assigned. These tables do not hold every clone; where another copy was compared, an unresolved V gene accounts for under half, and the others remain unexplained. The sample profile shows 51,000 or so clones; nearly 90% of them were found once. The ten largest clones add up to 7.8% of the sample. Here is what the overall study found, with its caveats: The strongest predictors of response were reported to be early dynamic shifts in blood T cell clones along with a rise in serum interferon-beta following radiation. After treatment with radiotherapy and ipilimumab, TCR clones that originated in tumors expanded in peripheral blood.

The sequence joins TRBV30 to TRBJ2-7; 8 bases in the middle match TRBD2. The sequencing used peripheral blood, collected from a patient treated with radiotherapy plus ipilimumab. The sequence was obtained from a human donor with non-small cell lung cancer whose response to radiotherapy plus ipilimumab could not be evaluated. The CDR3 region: CAVSAGGSYEQYF. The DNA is TGTGCCGTATCCGCGGGAGGTTCCTACGAGCAGTACTTC.